Below are 20 T cell receptor beta chains sequenced from a single sample in a study of blood T cells in healthy people across ages. A J-beta primer mix and a sample-barcoded 5' primer were used in a second PCR of about 7 to 12 cycles. One entry per CDR3 protein results from TCRdb running MiXCR on the 5' RACE reads. The data hold roughly 1,500,000 distinct CDR3 sequences, with 34% observed a single time. Sequenced sample: blood. The receptors here all came from a woman under 40 in good health.

This chain joins TRBV10-3 and TRBJ2-3; 7 bases map to TRBD2. Germline V CDR1 and CDR2: ENHRY, SYGVKD. V dropped 10 bases and J dropped 4; count of bases not matched to a gene: 8. The CDR3 loop spans 13 amino acids. CDR3 protein: CASSGGSPDTQYF. The DNA for the CDR3 is TGTGCCAGCTCGGGCGGGAGCCCAGATACGCAGTATTTT.

To note about this clonotype: With a much larger clone just one base away, this may be a read error. The V gene is TRBV27, the J gene TRBJ2-6, with a tentative D call TRBD1 (5 bases). The CDR3 spans 13 residues. In germline, CDR1 is MNHEY, CDR2 SMNVEV (reference sequence). The CDR3 is CASSFAGANALTF. CDR3 sequence (DNA): TGTGCCAGCAGTTTTGCTGGGGCCAACGCCCTGACTTTC.

The V and J genes are TRBV9 and TRBJ2-1, with D maybe TRBD2 (5 bases). Trimming took 3 bases from V and 7 from J, leaving 14 bases between them. CDR1 SGDLS and CDR2 YYNGEE come from the germline V gene. CDR3 size: 14 residues. As DNA, the CDR3 is TGTGCCAGCAGCGCTGGACTTATGGAGAATGAGCAGTTCTTC. It encodes CASSAGLMENEQFF.

This clonotype has just a few counts. CDR3 nucleotide sequence: TGTGCCAGCAGTCGGGTGGACGAGCAGTACTTC. Protein: CASSRVDEQYF. The rearrangement joins TRBV28 to TRBJ2-5, with D hard to call. The J call could be wrong; TRBJ2-7 is a better fit for the DNA end. The CDR3 runs to 11 residues. Germline CDR1 reads MDHEN; CDR2 reads SYDVKM.

This clonotype was recorded at least ten times. J is TRBJ2-7 and V is TRBV4-1, with TRBD1 matching over 11 bases. This CDR3 region has 15 residues. Per germline, CDR1 MGHRA and CDR2 YSYEKL. J was trimmed by 4 bases and V by 4 bases; bases with no gene match: 6. The CDR3, as DNA: TGCGCCAGCAGCCGAACCGGGACAGGGGGTTACGAGCAGTACTTC. Encoded protein: CASSRTGTGGYEQYF.

This clonotype was picked up many times. This sequence joins TRBV5-1 and TRBJ2-3; D is uncertain. V shed 4 bases and J shed 6 bases, with 15 bases lying between them. The CDR3 is 14 amino acids. Germline loops: CDR1 SGHRS, CDR2 YFSETQ. This CDR3 is CASSRFNAADTQYF. DNA of the CDR3: TGCGCCAGCAGCAGGTTTAACGCCGCGGATACGCAGTATTTT.

A remark on this clonotype: Relative to the germline gene, one junction end is altered; a read error may explain this. The chain joins TRBV12-3 or TRBV12-4 to TRBJ2-3, with D perhaps given as TRBD1 or TRBD2 (7 bases each). CDR3 length equals 14 residues. CDR3 coding DNA: TGTGCCGGCAGCTCAGTGGGAGGGACAGATATGCAGTATTTT. Its translation is CAGSSVGGTDMQYF.

This chain joins TRBV28 and TRBJ2-5; the D gene is possibly TRBD1 (5 bases). The length of the CDR3 is 12 residues. The germline gives CDR1 MDHEN, CDR2 SYDVKM. The V end lost 9 bases, the J end lost 3 bases, and 11 bases lay between the germline ends. Here the CDR3 reads CASLGREETQYF. Here the CDR3 DNA reads TGTGCCAGTTTGGGCAGGGAAGAGACCCAGTACTTC.

This clonotype was counted a few times. The chain joins TRBV12-3 or TRBV12-4 to TRBJ1-1; no clear D gene. V lost 5 bases and J lost 4, with 14 bases in between. The CDR3 sequence is 14 residues long. The CDR3 DNA reads TGTGCCAGCAGTCCCCCAGAATACGGCACTGAAGCTTTCTTT. It codes for CASSPPEYGTEAFF.

This clonotype has a handful of counts. The chain uses TRBV11-2 and TRBJ2-1; D is ambiguous. The CDR3 has 13 residues. Germline assignment: CDR1 SGHAT and CDR2 FQNNGV. V lost 0 bases, J lost 6 bases, and 6 bases lay in between. This CDR3 reads CASSLDPGNEQFF. The CDR3 coding sequence is TGTGCCAGCAGCTTAGATCCTGGCAATGAGCAGTTCTTC.

This clonotype has only a few counts. V usage is TRBV7-2 and J usage is TRBJ2-7, with no clear D. V shed 1 base and J shed 0 bases, with 7 bases lying between them. The length of the CDR3 is 14 residues. Per the germline V gene, CDR1 is SGHTA and CDR2 is FQGNSA. CDR3 sequence reads: CASSLVIASYEQYF. The CDR3 nucleotides are TGTGCCAGCAGCTTAGTGATAGCCTCCTACGAGCAGTACTTC.

There are many counts of this clonotype. The chain uses TRBV7-9 and TRBJ2-7; TRBD2 agrees at 7 bases. The junction had 8 bases not matched to a gene; V was cut back by 7 bases and J by 5 bases. The CDR3 covers 13 residues. Germline CDR1 and CDR2: SEHNR and FQNEAQ (reference sequence). For the CDR3, the DNA is TGTGCCAGCACCCCAACTAGCGTAAACGAGCAGTACTTC. It codes for CASTPTSVNEQYF. Full variable domain (outside the CDR3, taken from reference TRBV7-9 and TRBJ2-7): DTGVSQNPRHKITKRGQNVTFRCDPISEHNRLYWYRQTLGQGPEFLTYFQNEAQLEKSRLLSDRFSAERPKGSFSTLEIQRTEQGDSAMYLCASTPTSVNEQYFGPGTRLTVT.

The rearrangement joins TRBV21-1 to TRBJ2-7; the table calls TRBD1, which could not be checked here. TRBV21-1 is tagged as a pseudogene. CDR3 length equals 17 residues. Written as DNA, the CDR3 is TGTGCCAGCAGCCCAAATGGACAGCGGGGGCTCATCTACGAGCAGTACTTC. Translation: CASSPNGQRGLIYEQYF.

The V gene is TRBV28, the J gene TRBJ2-1; 9 bases agree with TRBD1. Germline lookup yields CDR1 MDHEN and CDR2 SYDVKM. The CDR3 totals 15 residues. With V trimmed by 7 bases and J by 9 bases, 13 bases remained unmatched. The chain's CDR3 is CASTFPGTGYGEQFF. In DNA form, the CDR3 reads TGTGCCAGCACCTTCCCCGGGACAGGGTACGGTGAGCAGTTCTTC. The variable domain in full, completed from reference TRBV28 and TRBJ2-1, reads DVKVTQSSRYLVKRTGEKVFLECVQDMDHENMFWYRQDPGLGLRLIYFSYDVKMKEKGDIPEGYSVSREKKERFSLILESASTNQTSMYLCASTFPGTGYGEQFFGPGTRLTVL.

The V call is TRBV28, the J call TRBJ2-5; 7 bases agree with TRBD2. Germline assignment: CDR1 MDHEN and CDR2 SYDVKM. This CDR3 has 15 amino acids. With V trimmed by 4 bases and J by 7 bases, 12 bases remained unmatched. The CDR3 protein is CASSSPVGEGGTQYF. The CDR3 DNA is TGTGCCAGCAGTTCCCCGGTCGGGGAGGGAGGGACCCAGTACTTC.

The chain links TRBV6-5 to TRBJ2-4; D might be TRBD2 (6 bases). The DNA matches TRBJ2-7 better at its end, which makes the J call doubtful. The CDR3 extends over 12 amino acids. In germline, CDR1 is MNHEY, CDR2 SVGAGI. CDR3 in amino acids: CACTGDGYEQYF. In nucleotides, the CDR3 is TGTGCCTGCACGGGGGACGGGTACGAGCAGTACTTC.

This chain uses TRBV5-4 with TRBJ2-1; 9 nucleotides line up with TRBD1. The ends lost 0 bases at V and 9 bases at J; junction bases unmatched: 10. Germline-derived CDR1 and CDR2 are SGHNT and YYREEE (reference sequence). The CDR3 consists of 16 residues. The CDR3 DNA reads as TGTGCCAGCAGCTTGGATCCTCCCGGGACAGGGATTGAGCAGTTCTTC. Its translation is CASSLDPPGTGIEQFF.

The rearrangement joins TRBV6-6 to TRBJ2-1; D is possibly TRBD1 or TRBD2 (6 bases each). Trimming cost V 4 bases and J 8 bases, with 21 bases left between them. The germline CDR1 and CDR2 sequences are MNHNY and SVGAGI (reference sequence). This CDR3 region has 16 residues. The chain's CDR3 is CASSSPGAGGLDEQFF. The CDR3 nucleotides are TGTGCCAGCAGTTCCCCGGGGGCAGGTGGTTTGGATGAGCAGTTCTTC.

The sample holds one count of this clonotype. This chain links TRBV28 with TRBJ2-3; TRBD2 matches at 16 bases. The CDR3 sequence is 18 residues long. J lost 0 bases, V lost 11 bases, and 11 bases had no gene match. CDR1 MDHEN and CDR2 SYDVKM come from the germline V gene. CDR3 DNA sequence: TGTGCCGGCTGTAACCCGGGACTAGCGGGAGGGAGCACAGATACGCAGTATTTT. This sequence encodes CAGCNPGLAGGSTDTQYF.

CDR3 sequence: CASSAGGGPIEQFF. CDR3 sequence (DNA): TGTGCCAGCAGCGCCGGGGGAGGGCCGATTGAGCAGTTCTTC. The V and J genes are TRBV3-1 and TRBJ2-1; 7 bases fit TRBD2. CDR1 LGHDT and CDR2 YNNKEL come from the germline V gene (reference sequence). V shed 5 bases, J shed 9 bases, and the junction held 10 bases outside the gene matches. The CDR3 loop spans 14 amino acids.